The 20 T cell receptor beta chains in this list originate from one sample, sequenced in a study of T cell responses to AZD1222 COVID-19 vaccine (dated by TCRdb to the early 2020s). The library came from the immunoSEQ multiplex PCR assay. TCRdb took this table from immuneACCESS and kept in-frame rearrangements with V and J called. Such tables lack part of the clones; where checked against another copy, unresolved V genes explain under half of the gap, and the rest is unexplained. Across this sample there are tens of thousands of clones, with around 80% seen only once. The biggest ten clones account for 26% of the sample. The sample's time point, from its label and the paper: about 28 days (+/-7) after the second vaccine dose. Here the sequenced sample was peripheral blood, taken 28 days after the second AZD1222 dose. The receptor set was obtained from an adult who received the AZD1222 COVID-19 vaccine.

The J gene is TRBJ1-1, the V gene TRBV27; D gene uncertain. The CDR3 runs 13 residues. V was pared by 7 bases and J by 1 base, with 10 bases between. Per germline, CDR1 MNHEY and CDR2 SMNVEV (reference sequence). CDR3 nucleotide sequence: TGTGCCAGCACGATGGGCCCGAACACTGAAGCTTTCTTT. Protein product: CASTMGPNTEAFF.

This clone appeared a few times. The chain is built from TRBV30 and TRBJ1-1; D may be TRBD1 (5 bases). The germline V and J ends were trimmed by 7 bases and 4 bases, with 19 bases remaining between them. The CDR3 is made up of 14 amino acids. Germline V gene data show CDR1 as GTSNPN and CDR2 as SVGIG (reference sequence). This chain's CDR3 is CASQPQAKSTEAFF. The DNA of the CDR3 is TGTGCCTCCCAACCACAGGCCAAATCCACTGAAGCTTTCTTT.

This chain uses TRBV7-2 with TRBJ1-3; 9 bases agree with TRBD1. Germline CDR1 and CDR2: SGHTA and FQGNSA. This CDR3 comprises 16 residues. The ends lost 6 bases at V and 1 base at J; junction bases unmatched: 7. The CDR3 sequence is CASSRQGGLSGNTIYF. For the CDR3, the DNA is TGTGCCAGCAGTCGACAGGGGGGTTTATCTGGAAACACCATATATTTT.

The V and J genes are TRBV6-2 or TRBV6-3 and TRBJ2-3, with TRBD2 identical over 7 bases. Trimming at V came to 4 bases and at J to 7 bases, leaving 5 bases not matched to a gene. CDR1 MNHEY and CDR2 SVGEGT come from the germline V gene. CDR3 length: 13 amino acids. The chain's CDR3 is CASSSLADHTQYF. CDR3 coding DNA: TGTGCCAGCAGTTCGCTAGCGGATCATACGCAGTATTTT.

The rearrangement links TRBV5-1 to TRBJ2-1, with a weak D call TRBD1 (6 bases). Germline CDR1 is SGHRS and CDR2 is YFSETQ. Trimming took 0 bases from V and 12 from J, leaving 19 bases between them. The CDR3 is 15 amino acids. The CDR3: CASSLDGTIDVGQFF. In DNA form, the CDR3 reads TGCGCCAGCAGCTTGGACGGGACAATAGATGTGGGGCAGTTCTTC. The variable domain in full, with the rest retrieved from reference TRBV5-1 and TRBJ2-1, is KAGVTQTPRYLIKTRGQQVTLSCSPISGHRSVSWYQQTPGQGLQFLFEYFSETQRNKGNFPGRFSGRQFSNSRSEMNVSTLELGDSALYLCASSLDGTIDVGQFFGPGTRLTVL.

This rearrangement joins TRBV11-2 to TRBJ2-3, with D possibly being TRBD2 (5 bases). V was cut by 5 bases and J by 11 bases, with 17 bases left in between. Per germline, CDR1 SGHAT and CDR2 FQNNGV. CDR3 size: 13 residues. The DNA of the CDR3 is TGTGCCAGCAGCCCAGACCGGGGAAGGAGGCAGTATTTT. Translating it yields CASSPDRGRRQYF.

CDR3 bases: TGCGCCAGCAGCCCGGCCGGGACAACACTCTCTGGAAACACCATATATTTT. It codes for CASSPAGTTLSGNTIYF. V usage is TRBV4-3 and J usage is TRBJ1-3; D may be TRBD1 (6 bases). CDR3 size: 17 residues. Germline V CDR1 and CDR2: LGHNA, YSLEER. Trimming pared 4 bases from V and 0 bases from J, leaving 16 bases between.

The chain couples TRBV29-1 to TRBJ1-1, with D possibly TRBD1 on 6 matching bases. This CDR3 contains 14 residues. The V gene lost 1 base and the J gene lost 6 bases, with 15 bases spanning the gap. Germline V gives CDR1 SQVTM, CDR2 ANQGSEA. The CDR3 region has the DNA TGCAGCGTTGAAGGCGCAGGGGTAGTCGCTGAAGCTTTCTTT. This sequence encodes CSVEGAGVVAEAFF. Full variable domain (remainder filled in from reference TRBV29-1 and TRBJ1-1): SAVISQKPSRDICQRGTSLTIQCQVDSQVTMMFWYRQQPGQSLTLIATANQGSEATYESGFVIDKFPISRPNLTFSTLTVSNMSPEDSSIYLCSVEGAGVVAEAFFGQGTRLTVV.

This clone was recorded only once. The chain is built from TRBV29-1 and TRBJ1-5; a weak D match, TRBD1 (5 bases). Per the germline V gene, CDR1 is SQVTM and CDR2 is ANQGSEA. CDR3 size: 14 residues. The V end was cut by 6 bases, the J end by 0 bases, with 12 bases between. This chain's CDR3 is CSVGDSHSNQPQHF. The CDR3 DNA reads as TGCAGCGTCGGCGACAGTCATAGCAATCAGCCCCAGCATTTT.

The chain employs TRBV5-5 and TRBJ1-4; 7 bases are shared with TRBD1. V dropped 1 base and J dropped 5; count of bases not matched to a gene: 2. Per the germline V gene, CDR1 is SGHKS and CDR2 is YYEKEE (reference sequence). The CDR3 totals 14 residues. The CDR3 is CASSLSGQNEKLFF. The DNA of the CDR3 is TGTGCCAGCAGCTTGTCGGGACAGAATGAAAAACTGTTTTTT.

This clone was observed a single time. The V and J genes are TRBV19 and TRBJ1-5; a possible D gene is TRBD1 (6 bases). CDR1 is LNHDA and CDR2 is SQIVND in the germline V gene (reference sequence). Trimming pared 3 bases from V and 1 base from J, leaving 13 bases between. CDR3 length: 16 amino acids. This CDR3 is CASSMQGITSNQPQHF. CDR3 bases: TGTGCCAGTAGTATGCAGGGGATAACGAGCAATCAGCCCCAGCATTTT.

J is TRBJ2-3 and V is TRBV5-6, with D possibly matching TRBD1 (5 bases). The CDR3 runs to 12 residues. Trimming pared 4 bases from V and 7 bases from J, leaving 10 bases between. The V gene's germline CDR1 is SGHDT and CDR2 YYEEEE. The CDR3 loop reads CASSERQNTQYF. DNA of the CDR3: TGTGCCAGCAGCGAGAGACAGAATACGCAGTATTTT.

This clone has a single count. V usage is TRBV19 and J usage is TRBJ2-1; 7 bases align to TRBD2. J lost 6 bases, V lost 3 bases, and 8 bases had no gene match. CDR3 length equals 15 residues. Germline V gives CDR1 LNHDA, CDR2 SQIVND (reference sequence). The CDR3 loop reads CASSIGAGVGNEQFF. Written as DNA, the CDR3 is TGTGCCAGTAGTATCGGTGCGGGAGTTGGCAATGAGCAGTTCTTC.

CDR3 DNA: TGTGCCAGCTCACGCGGGAGGGGCGCGAACACTGAAGCTTTCTTT. It codes for CASSRGRGANTEAFF. The chain is built from TRBV18 and TRBJ1-1, with a possible D match to TRBD1 (5 bases). The CDR3 totals 15 residues. The germline V and J ends were trimmed by 4 bases and 1 base, with 13 bases remaining between them. Germline assignment: CDR1 KGHSH and CDR2 LQKENI.

The chain combines TRBV6-2 or TRBV6-3 with TRBJ2-5, with D tentatively TRBD1 (5 bases). This CDR3 spans 14 amino acids. The V and J ends lost 4 bases and 1 base respectively, with 10 bases between them. The germline V gene encodes CDR1 MNHEY and CDR2 SVGEGT. In DNA form, the CDR3 reads TGTGCCAGCAGTTCACCAGGGATCCAAGAGACCCAGTACTTC. The encoded protein is CASSSPGIQETQYF.

The chain combines TRBV29-1 with TRBJ2-3; 8 positions match TRBD2. The CDR3 sequence is 14 residues long. The V gene's germline CDR1 is SQVTM and CDR2 ANQGSEA. The ends lost 4 bases at V and 1 base at J; junction bases unmatched: 4. The CDR3 loop reads CSVGVGRGTDTQYF. As DNA, the CDR3 is TGCAGCGTTGGCGTCGGGAGGGGCACAGATACGCAGTATTTT.

This chain joins TRBV9 and TRBJ2-2, with 10 bases lining up with TRBD1. The CDR3 is made up of 17 amino acids. The V and J ends lost 2 bases and 0 bases, in that order; junction bases with no gene match: 4. Germline V gives CDR1 SGDLS, CDR2 YYNGEE. For the CDR3, the DNA is TGTGCCAGCAGCGTTTTCGGACAGGGGGCGAACACCGGGGAGCTGTTTTTT. This codes for CASSVFGQGANTGELFF.

J is TRBJ2-3 and V is TRBV5-1; D might be TRBD2 (5 bases). This CDR3 comprises 15 residues. Trimming pared 3 bases from V and 0 bases from J, leaving 11 bases between. From germline, CDR1 is SGHRS and CDR2 YFSETQ. The CDR3 coding sequence is TGCGCCAGCAGCTACGGGAACCCTAGCACAGATACGCAGTATTTT. Its translation is CASSYGNPSTDTQYF.

In this sample, this clone turned up a few times. The chain joins TRBV30 to TRBJ1-6; D is perhaps TRBD1 (5 bases). The CDR3 contains 14 residues. Germline V gene data show CDR1 as GTSNPN and CDR2 as SVGIG (reference sequence). The V gene lost 3 bases and the J gene lost 9 bases, with 15 bases spanning the gap. The CDR3 DNA sequence: TGTGCCTGGAGCTTCGGGACCGGAATTTCACCCCTCCACTTT. It translates to CAWSFGTGISPLHF.

The genes are TRBV6-5 and TRBJ2-3, with D hard to call. V dropped 5 bases and J dropped 4 bases, with 10 bases sitting between them. Germline CDR1 reads MNHEY; CDR2 reads SVGAGI. This CDR3 comprises 13 residues. DNA of the CDR3: TGTGCCAGCAGTCGTGGGCCTGCAGATACGCAGTATTTT. Translating gives CASSRGPADTQYF.